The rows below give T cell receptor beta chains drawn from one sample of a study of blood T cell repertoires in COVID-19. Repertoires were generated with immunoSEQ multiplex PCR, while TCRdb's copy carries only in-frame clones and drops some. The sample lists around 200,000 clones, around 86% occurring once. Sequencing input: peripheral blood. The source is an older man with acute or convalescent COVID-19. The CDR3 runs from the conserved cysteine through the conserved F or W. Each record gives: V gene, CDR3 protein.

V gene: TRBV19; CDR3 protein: CASSILTAGANYGYTF
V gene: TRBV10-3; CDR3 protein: CAIRVSTGALLGGNEQFF
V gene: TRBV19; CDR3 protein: CASSPSPDRGETQYF
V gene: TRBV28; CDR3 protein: CASSPMTGLLSSNTGELFF
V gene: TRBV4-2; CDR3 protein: CASSSLGAAGYEQYF
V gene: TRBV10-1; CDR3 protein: CASSENRGISEAFF
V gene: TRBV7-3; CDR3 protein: CASSPVSNTEAFF
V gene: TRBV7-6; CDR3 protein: CASSLGTRGAGPQHF
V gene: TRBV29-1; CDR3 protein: CSVETGKGTGELFF
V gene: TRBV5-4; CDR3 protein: CASSSTGGRWTEAFF
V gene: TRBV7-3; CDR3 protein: CASSFAGTGADTQYF
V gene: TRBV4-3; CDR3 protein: CASSEAYSPLHF
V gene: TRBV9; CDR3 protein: CASSASGRAAYNEQFF